This is a list of T cell receptor beta chains from one sample in a study of blood T cells in healthy people across ages. TCRdb re-derived calls from the 5' RACE reads in MiXCR, one entry per CDR3 protein. The data hold 1.5 million to 2 million distinct CDR3 sequences, with 28% observed a single time. Material: blood. These receptors came from a woman in her 30s in good health. Both conserved end residues are part of each CDR3. The order of the fields is clone size, V gene, D gene, J gene, CDR3 protein, CDR3 DNA. D genes are given only for firm matches. Clone size is stated in some rows and not others, as once, few, many or a class when expanded.

>few|TRBV12-3/TRBV12-4|TRBD2|TRBJ2-7
CASSFSGGTNEQYF
TGTGCCAGCAGTTTTAGCGGGGGGACCAACGAGCAGTACTTC
>.|TRBV7-9|.|TRBJ2-5
CTSSLKGRGQETQYF
TGTACCAGCAGCTTAAAAGGCAGGGGACAAGAGACCCAGTACTTC
>few|TRBV7-2|.|TRBJ1-6
CASSLTFRANNSPLHF
TGTGCCAGCAGCTTAACATTCCGGGCAAATAATTCACCCCTCCACTTT
>.|TRBV28|.|TRBJ2-7
CASSLFSTGNYEQYF
TGTGCCAGCAGTTTATTTTCGACAGGCAACTACGAGCAGTACTTC
>few|TRBV6-2/TRBV6-3|TRBD2|TRBJ2-1
CASTDGLAEQFF
TGTGCCAGCACCGACGGACTAGCGGAGCAGTTCTTC
>few|TRBV19|TRBD2|TRBJ2-7
CASSIGLAVLYEQYF
TGTGCCAGTAGTATAGGGCTAGCGGTACTCTACGAGCAGTACTTC
>.|TRBV18|TRBD2|TRBJ2-5
CASSPLGTSGRLGPKETQYF
TGTGCCAGCTCACCCCTAGGGACTAGCGGGAGACTCGGACCGAAGGAGACCCAGTACTTC
>.|TRBV21-1|.|TRBJ2-1
CASSKAGAGGPSYNELFF
TGTGCCAGCAGCAAAGCAGGAGCGGGAGGGCCATCCTACAATGAGCTGTTCTTC
>.|TRBV4-1|TRBD2|TRBJ2-6
CASSQGTGEGSGANVLTF
TGCGCCAGCAGCCAAGGAACGGGGGAGGGGTCTGGGGCCAACGTCCTGACTTTC
>many|TRBV29-1|TRBD2|TRBJ2-7
CSVLGGSSEQYF
TGCAGCGTTTTGGGCGGGAGTAGCGAGCAGTACTTC
>many|TRBV11-2|.|TRBJ1-4
CASSPQGGANEKLFF
TGTGCCAGCAGCCCACAGGGTGGGGCTAATGAAAAACTGTTTTTT
>few|TRBV9|.|TRBJ1-1
CASSTEMNTEAFF
TGTGCCAGCAGCACAGAGATGAACACTGAAGCTTTCTTT
>once|TRBV3-1|TRBD2|TRBJ2-3
CASSHGTSDFTDTQDF
TGTGCCAGCAGCCACGGGACTAGCGACTTCACAGATACGCAGGATTTT
>few|TRBV6-6|.|TRBJ2-1
CAGRPLLSSYNEQFF
TGTGCCGGCAGGCCCCTTTTAAGCTCCTACAATGAGCAGTTCTTC
>few|TRBV27|.|TRBJ1-2
CASSSPRTLGHGYTF
TGTGCCAGCAGTTCCCCGAGGACTCTCGGACATGGCTACACCTTC
>few|TRBV28|.|TRBJ2-2
CASSGGHGYTGELFF
TGTGCCAGCAGTGGTGGACACGGCTACACCGGGGAGCTGTTTTTT
>many|TRBV20-1|.|TRBJ1-5
CSARDRRAQHF
TGCAGTGCTAGAGATAGGCGGGCCCAGCATTTT
>many|TRBV7-6|.|TRBJ2-7
CASSLAYGGYEQYF
TGTGCCAGCAGCTTAGCGTATGGGGGCTACGAGCAGTACTTC
>many|TRBV9|.|TRBJ2-3
CASSTGLTDTQYF
TGTGCCAGCAGCACGGGACTCACAGATACGCAGTATTTT
>.|TRBV4-1|.|TRBJ1-2
CASSQDGTVIYGYTF
TGCGCCAGCAGCCAAGACGGGACGGTCATCTATGGCTACACCTTC
>few|TRBV5-1|.|TRBJ2-1
CASSLVLDLRGLYNEQFF
TGCGCCAGCAGCTTGGTTCTAGACCTCCGCGGATTATACAATGAGCAGTTCTTC
>many|TRBV6-1|.|TRBJ2-5
CASSEPTWSQEQYF
TGTGCCAGCAGTGAACCGACATGGTCCCAAGAGCAGTACTTC
>.|TRBV12-3/TRBV12-4|TRBD1|TRBJ1-1
CASRDTGTGYTEAFF
TGTGCCAGCAGAGATACCGGGACAGGGTACACTGAAGCTTTCTTT
>.|TRBV20-1|TRBD1|TRBJ2-2
CSARGQGGNTGELFF
TGCAGTGCTAGGGGACAGGGGGGGAACACCGGGGAGCTGTTTTTT